This T cell receptor beta chain was found in a study of early T cells in non-severe SARS-CoV-2 infection. In TCRdb, the 5' RACE reads were re-called with MiXCR into one record per CDR3 protein. The profile shows 30,000 to 35,000 distinct CDR3 sequences, 6.6% of them singletons. Trimming pared 10 bases from V and 5 bases from J, leaving 17 bases between. The CDR3 loop spans 13 amino acids. The rearrangement links TRBV12-3 or TRBV12-4 to TRBJ1-2, with D hard to call. Sequenced: whole blood. The receptor was isolated from an adult who was a healthcare worker with PCR-confirmed SARS-CoV-2 infection or an uninfected control (not recorded which). CDR3 in amino acids: CATSGSGLYGYTF. As DNA, the CDR3 is TGTGCCACTAGTGGGTCCGGACTATATGGCTACACCTTC.